These 2 T cell receptor beta chains share one sample of origin, sequenced in a study of control samples from healthy donors and cancer patients (TCRdb year 2020). The library was generated by the immunoSEQ multiplex PCR assay. TCRdb took this table from immuneACCESS and kept in-frame rearrangements with V and J called. Such tables lack part of the clones; where checked against another copy, unresolved V genes explain under half of the gap, and the rest is unexplained. The table for this sample lists 65,000 to 75,000 clones; roughly 87% of them were counted only once. The ten top clones hold under 4.5% of the sample. Input material: blood. The receptor set was obtained from a woman between 45 and 60 years old in good health.

The rearrangement links TRBV4-1 to TRBJ2-3, with D maybe TRBD1 (6 bases). The CDR3 is 16 residues long. Trimming took off 4 bases at V and 3 bases at J, with 17 bases between the two ends. The germline CDR1 and CDR2 sequences are MGHRA and YSYEKL. CDR3 sequence reads: CASSRYGQKVTDTQYF. The CDR3 coding sequence is TGCGCCAGCAGCCGATACGGACAGAAGGTAACAGATACGCAGTATTTT.

The V call is TRBV5-1, the J call TRBJ1-2; no firm D call. CDR3 length: 13 residues. Trimming removed 4 bases from V and 5 bases from J, with 12 bases in between. Per germline, CDR1 SGHRS and CDR2 YFSETQ. CDR3 DNA: TGCGCCAGCAGCCTCCCAGCCTCGTATGGCTACACCTTC. It translates to CASSLPASYGYTF.